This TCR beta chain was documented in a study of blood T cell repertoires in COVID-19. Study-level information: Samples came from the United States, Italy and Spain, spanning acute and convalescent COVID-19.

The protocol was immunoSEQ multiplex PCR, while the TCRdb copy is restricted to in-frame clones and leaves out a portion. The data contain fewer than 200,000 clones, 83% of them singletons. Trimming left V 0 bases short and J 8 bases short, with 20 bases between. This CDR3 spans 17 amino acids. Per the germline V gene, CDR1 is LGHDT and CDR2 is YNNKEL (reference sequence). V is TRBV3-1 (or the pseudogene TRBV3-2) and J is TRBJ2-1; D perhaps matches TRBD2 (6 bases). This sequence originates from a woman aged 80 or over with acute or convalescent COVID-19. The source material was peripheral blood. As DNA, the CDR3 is TGTGCCAGCAGCCAAGAACGGCTAGCGCCGCTTGGCGATGAGCAGTTCTTC. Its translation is CASSQERLAPLGDEQFF.